This T cell receptor (beta chain) was recorded in a study of blood T cell repertoires in COVID-19 (dated by TCRdb to between 2020 and 2021). Notes on the research overall: Collaborator samples came from the United States, Italy and Spain and covered acute and convalescent phases of COVID-19. The prospective study material was composed of cDNA or gDNA derived from T cells, B-cell-depleted T cells, or PBMCs. Subjects who had been exposed to COVID-19, were actively infected with it, or had recovered from it provided the deeply sampled blood TCRbeta repertoires that made up the dataset. A freely available public database, intended as a resource for researchers studying the immune response to SARS-CoV-2, is where the repertoires were released. Samples were obtained from the ongoing ImmuneRACE study (first 160 participants) and from 1,200 or so subjects provided by 6 global collaborators. Nearly every sample came with metadata listing a de-identified subject ID, COVID-19 status, age in years and sex. HLA class I and class II types, where available, came from metadata supplied by the sample provider rather than from assay-based typing.

TCRbeta CDR3 regions were amplified from genomic DNA by means of the immunoSEQ Assay, a bias-controlled multiplex PCR. Per the source publication's procedure: The number of nucleated cells in each sample was estimated from the amplification of reference gene primers within the assay. To quantify the absolute abundance of each unique TCRbeta CDR3 rearrangement, sequence reads were collapsed and filtered. For each sample, productive Simpson clonality was calculated as the square root of Simpson's diversity index over productive rearrangements. TCRdb took this table from immuneACCESS and kept in-frame rearrangements with V and J called. Such tables lack part of the clones; where checked against another copy, unresolved V genes explain under half of the gap, and the rest is unexplained. V, J and clone size reflect that table, while D and trimming were determined from the DNA. The sample data list a few hundred thousand clones, and approximately 86% of these were observed just once. Together, the top ten hold over 6% of the sample.

Whole blood was collected in K2EDTA tubes by collaborating institutions according to the institutions' own protocols. For TCRbeta analysis, collaborators shipped samples in one of three forms: frozen whole blood, isolated PBMCs, or DNA extracted from either of those sample types. Study-level results and caveats: The amount of clinical and demographic metadata varied by source and participant and was provided uncurated.

This clone was seen a few times. The antigen this receptor binds is unknown. No base-level quality is on record; no much larger clone is a single base apart. The sample comprised peripheral blood. This clonotype was sampled from a woman aged 70-85 years with active or convalescent COVID-19.

The CDR3 protein: CASSYGGTLNYGYTF. The DNA sequence reads TGTGCCAGCAGTTACGGGGGGACCCTTAACTATGGCTACACCTTC. The chain couples TRBV6-5 to TRBJ1-2; a tentative D call is TRBD1 (5 bases match). Relative to germline, V is 2 bases shorter and J is 1 base shorter, with 11 bases between their ends. According to the germline V gene, CDR1 reads MNHEY and CDR2 reads SVGAGI. Inclusive of the bounding cysteine and phenylalanine, the CDR3 is 15 residues long. Of all the DNA, just the CDR3 is kept, 45 bases in frame from base 1.